This record looks at one TCR beta chain sequence and its context. Its matching antigen is unknown. Germline V lookup: CDR1 SNHLY, CDR2 FYNNEI. V was pared by 2 bases and J by 3 bases, with 10 bases between. The CDR3 totals 14 residues. The data were produced by immunoSEQ multiplex PCR, yet TCRdb's version contains in-frame clones alone and is incomplete. The sample carries about 2.2 million clones, around 93% recorded once. CD45RO-negative, CCR7-selected cells formed the naive CD8 fraction, which excluded terminally differentiated effector memory CD45RA+ cells. This entry belongs to a study of shared clonotypes between healthy human individuals. Study-level information: Each donor's CD4 naive and CD4 memory cells filled three plates apiece, CD8 naive two, and CD8 memory one.

Study-wide results and limits: Inspection by rarefaction showed sorted-subset sequencing to be incomplete despite large depth.

The specimen was naive CD8+ T cells from PBMCs. V usage is TRBV2 and J usage is TRBJ1-1, with D unclear. This TCR was recovered from a man between 18 and 29 years old in good health. Some clones in this sample may be carry-over from other donors' samples. CDR3 sequence reads: CASSEWREYTEAFF. CDR3 DNA sequence: TGTGCCAGCAGTGAATGGAGGGAGTACACTGAAGCTTTCTTT.